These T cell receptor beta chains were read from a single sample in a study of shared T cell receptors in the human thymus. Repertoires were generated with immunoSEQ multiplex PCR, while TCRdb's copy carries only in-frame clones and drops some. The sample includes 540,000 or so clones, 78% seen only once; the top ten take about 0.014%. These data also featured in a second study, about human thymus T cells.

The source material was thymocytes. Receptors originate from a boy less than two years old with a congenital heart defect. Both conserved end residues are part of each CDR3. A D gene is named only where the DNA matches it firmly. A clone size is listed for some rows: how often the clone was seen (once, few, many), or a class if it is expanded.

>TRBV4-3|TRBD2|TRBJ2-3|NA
CASSPAGTSGRYINKDTQYF
TGCGCCAGCAGCCCAGCCGGGACTAGCGGGCGATACATCAACAAAGATACGCAGTATTTT
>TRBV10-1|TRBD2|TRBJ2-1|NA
CASKASGSWEQFF
TGCGCCAGCAAGGCTAGCGGGAGCTGGGAGCAGTTCTTC
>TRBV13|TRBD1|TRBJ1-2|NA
CASSFRQGRYGYTF
TGTGCCAGCAGCTTCCGACAGGGACGCTATGGCTACACCTTC
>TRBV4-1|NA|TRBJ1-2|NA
CASSQASRQCCYGYTF
TGCGCCAGCAGCCAAGCCTCTAGACAGTGCTGCTATGGCTACACCTTC
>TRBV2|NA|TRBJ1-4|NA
CASISSVQQNEKLFF
TGTGCCAGCATTTCCTCCGTACAGCAGAATGAAAAACTGTTTTTT
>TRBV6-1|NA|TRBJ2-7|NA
CASRLTQAALNEQYF
TGTGCCAGCAGACTCACCCAGGCAGCCCTGAACGAGCAGTACTTC
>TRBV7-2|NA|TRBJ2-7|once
CASSPDGTRSYEQYF
TGTGCCAGCAGCCCAGATGGGACTCGCTCCTACGAGCAGTACTTC
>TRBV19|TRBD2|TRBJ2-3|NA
CASSLGGRTDTQYF
TGTGCCAGTAGTTTGGGCGGGAGAACAGATACGCAGTATTTT
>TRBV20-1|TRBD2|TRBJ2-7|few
CSASGRREQYF
TGCAGTGCTAGCGGGAGGAGGGAGCAGTACTTC
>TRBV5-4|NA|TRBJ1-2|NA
CASSAGMEGSSNYGYTF
TGTGCCAGCAGCGCCGGGATGGAGGGGAGTAGTAACTATGGCTACACCTTC
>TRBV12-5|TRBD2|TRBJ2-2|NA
CASGLAGGGRGWELFF
TGTGCTAGTGGTTTGGCCGGGGGGGGGAGAGGTTGGGAGCTGTTTTTT
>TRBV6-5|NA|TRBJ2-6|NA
CASTWTGANVLTF
TGTGCCAGCACCTGGACAGGGGCCAACGTCCTGACTTTC
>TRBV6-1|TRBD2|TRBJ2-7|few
CASSAVAGVEEQYF
TGTGCCAGCAGCGCGGTAGCGGGAGTAGAAGAGCAGTACTTC
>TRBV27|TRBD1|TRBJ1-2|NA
CASSPRGRRGYTF
TGTGCCAGCAGTCCCAGGGGGAGGCGGGGCTACACCTTC
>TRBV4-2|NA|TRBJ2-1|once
CASSQDTTHNEQFF
TGTGCCAGCAGCCAAGACACTACTCACAATGAGCAGTTCTTC
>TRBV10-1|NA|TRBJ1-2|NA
CASSENMDSPYGYTF
TGCGCCAGCAGTGAGAACATGGACAGCCCCTATGGCTACACCTTC
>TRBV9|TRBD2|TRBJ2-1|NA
CASSARGLAGVADEQFF
TGTGCCAGCAGCGCGCGAGGACTAGCGGGAGTTGCCGATGAGCAGTTCTTC
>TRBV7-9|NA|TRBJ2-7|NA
CASSFTADYLSYEQYF
TGTGCCAGCAGCTTCACCGCCGACTACCTCTCCTACGAGCAGTACTTC
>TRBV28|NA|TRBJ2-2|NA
CASSLRQSNTGELFF
TGTGCCAGCAGTTTACGACAGTCGAACACCGGGGAGCTGTTTTTT
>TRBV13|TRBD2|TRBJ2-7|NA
CASSLWGGSPYEQYF
TGTGCCAGCAGCTTATGGGGCGGGAGCCCCTACGAGCAGTACTTC
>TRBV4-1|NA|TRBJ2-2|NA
CASSQAGLDTGELFF
TGCGCCAGCAGCCAGGCAGGGTTAGACACCGGGGAGCTGTTTTTT
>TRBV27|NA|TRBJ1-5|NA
CASRPRRGYNQPQHF
TGTGCCAGCAGGCCCCGCAGGGGTTACAATCAGCCCCAGCATTTT
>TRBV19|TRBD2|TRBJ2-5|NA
CASSKASGQQETQYF
TGTGCCAGTAGTAAGGCTAGCGGACAACAAGAGACCCAGTACTTC
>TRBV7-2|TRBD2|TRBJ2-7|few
CASTLPGGHEQYF
TGTGCCAGCACCCTCCCGGGAGGGCACGAGCAGTACTTC
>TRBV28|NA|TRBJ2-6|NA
CASSAIKGRTSSGANVLTF
TGTGCCAGCAGCGCGATCAAGGGGCGAACGTCCTCTGGGGCCAACGTCCTGACTTTC
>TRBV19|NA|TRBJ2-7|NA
CASSIAGRQARAPEGTTYEQYF
TGTGCCAGTAGTATAGCGGGGAGGCAGGCAAGGGCGCCTGAGGGTACTACATACGAGCAGTACTTC
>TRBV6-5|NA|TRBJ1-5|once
CASKGAGEAHQPQHF
TGTGCCAGCAAGGGTGCCGGGGAAGCCCATCAGCCCCAGCATTTT
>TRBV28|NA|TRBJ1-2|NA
CASSPRGGRRTGYTF
TGTGCCAGCAGTCCCCGGGGGGGGCGCAGGACTGGCTACACCTTC
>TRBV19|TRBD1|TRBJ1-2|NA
CASRGTGHGYTF
TGTGCCAGTCGCGGGACAGGCCATGGCTACACCTTC
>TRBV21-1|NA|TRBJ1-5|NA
CASSKKREGQPQHF
TGTGCCAGCAGCAAGAAGAGGGAAGGACAGCCCCAGCATTTT
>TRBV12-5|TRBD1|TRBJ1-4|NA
CASGLVQRTGEREKLFF
TGTGCTAGTGGTTTGGTACAGCGGACAGGGGAGCGTGAAAAACTGTTTTTT
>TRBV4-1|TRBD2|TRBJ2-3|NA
CASSQVAGLYRGRDTQYF
TGCGCCAGCAGCCAAGTGGCGGGCCTCTACCGCGGGAGAGATACGCAGTATTTT
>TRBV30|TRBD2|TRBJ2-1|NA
CAWSWGLAEQFF
TGTGCCTGGAGTTGGGGACTAGCGGAGCAGTTCTTC
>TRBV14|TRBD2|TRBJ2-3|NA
CASSHFWAGGPPDTQYF
TGTGCCAGCAGCCACTTTTGGGCGGGAGGGCCCCCAGATACGCAGTATTTT
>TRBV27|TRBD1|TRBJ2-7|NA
CASGVWGTGPYEQYF
TGTGCCAGCGGAGTTTGGGGGACAGGACCCTACGAGCAGTACTTC
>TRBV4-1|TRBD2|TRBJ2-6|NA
CASSQPPDWGGNVLTF
TGCGCCAGCAGCCAACCCCCCGACTGGGGAGGGAACGTCCTGACTTTC
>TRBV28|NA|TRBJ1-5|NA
CASSPKTINQPQHF
TGTGCCAGCAGCCCGAAGACTATAAATCAGCCCCAGCATTTT
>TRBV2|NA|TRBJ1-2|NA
CARGPKSNGYTF
TGTGCCAGGGGGCCTAAGAGCAATGGCTACACCTTC
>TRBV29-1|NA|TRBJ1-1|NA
CSVEVRQEAFF
TGCAGCGTTGAAGTCCGACAGGAAGCTTTCTTT
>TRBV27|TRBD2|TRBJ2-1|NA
CASSLELGEGLVEQFF
TGTGCCAGCAGTTTAGAATTGGGGGAGGGCCTCGTTGAGCAGTTCTTC
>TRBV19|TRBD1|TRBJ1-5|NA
CGGGTGKMSGQPQHF
TGTGGGGGGGGGACAGGGAAGATGTCAGGTCAGCCCCAGCATTTT
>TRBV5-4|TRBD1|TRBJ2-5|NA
CASSLWAKTGSETQYF
TGTGCCAGCAGCTTGTGGGCGAAGACAGGGTCGGAGACCCAGTACTTC
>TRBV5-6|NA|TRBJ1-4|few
CASSPAAWAEKLFF
TGTGCCAGCAGCCCCGCAGCCTGGGCCGAAAAACTGTTTTTT
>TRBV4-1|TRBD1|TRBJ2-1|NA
CASSQEGTGVNEQFF
TGCGCCAGCAGCCAAGAAGGGACAGGGGTTAATGAGCAGTTCTTC
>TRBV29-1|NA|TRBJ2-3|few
CSVVHGTLSTDTQYF
TGCAGCGTCGTACACGGGACACTAAGCACAGATACGCAGTATTTT
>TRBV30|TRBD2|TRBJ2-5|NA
CAWARSGRSGTQYF
TGTGCCTGGGCGCGCAGCGGGAGATCGGGGACCCAGTACTTC
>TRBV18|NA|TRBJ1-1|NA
CASSPSAGPPKAEAFF
TGTGCCAGCTCCCCCTCCGCGGGGCCGCCTAAAGCTGAAGCTTTCTTT
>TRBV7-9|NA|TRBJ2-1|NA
CASSSHVPSVYNEQFF
TGTGCCAGCAGCTCCCACGTACCCAGTGTCTACAATGAGCAGTTCTTC
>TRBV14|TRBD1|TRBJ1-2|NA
CASSYCFLFRDRGSNGYTF
TGTGCCAGCAGCTACTGTTTCCTCTTCCGGGACAGGGGTAGTAATGGCTACACCTTC
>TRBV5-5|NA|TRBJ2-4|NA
CASSLAHAGYGAKNIQYF
TGTGCCAGCAGCTTGGCACACGCAGGGTATGGCGCCAAAAACATTCAGTACTTC
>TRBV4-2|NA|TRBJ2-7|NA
CASSQDLGPSTPYYEQYF
TGTGCCAGCAGCCAAGATTTGGGCCCTAGCACACCATACTACGAGCAGTACTTC
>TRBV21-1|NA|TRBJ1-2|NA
CASSRGTANYGYTF
TGTGCCAGCAGCCGGGGGACAGCTAACTATGGCTACACCTTC
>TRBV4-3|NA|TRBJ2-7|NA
CASSQRNGGPYEQYF
TGCGCCAGCAGCCAAAGGAACGGAGGGCCCTACGAGCAGTACTTC
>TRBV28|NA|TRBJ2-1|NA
CASGGYYNEQFF
TGTGCCAGCGGGGGGTATTACAATGAGCAGTTCTTC
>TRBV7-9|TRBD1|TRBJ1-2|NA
CASKETGPYGYTF
TGTGCCAGCAAGGAGACAGGGCCCTATGGCTACACCTTC
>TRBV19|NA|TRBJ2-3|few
CASSIDLRRGATDTQYF
TGTGCCAGTAGTATAGATCTGAGGCGAGGCGCCACAGATACGCAGTATTTT
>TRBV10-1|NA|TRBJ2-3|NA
CASRGGLATDTQYF
TGCGCCAGCAGGGGGGGGCTAGCCACAGATACGCAGTATTTT
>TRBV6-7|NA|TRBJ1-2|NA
CASSYSIAGLGYTF
TGTGCCAGCAGTTACTCGATAGCAGGGCTGGGCTACACCTTC
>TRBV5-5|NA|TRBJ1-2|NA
CASSGSGYTF
TGTGCCAGCAGCGGCAGTGGCTACACCTTC
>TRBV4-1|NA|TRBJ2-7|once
CASSQGAKPRESYEQYF
TGCGCCAGCAGCCAAGGCGCAAAGCCCCGGGAAAGCTACGAGCAGTACTTC